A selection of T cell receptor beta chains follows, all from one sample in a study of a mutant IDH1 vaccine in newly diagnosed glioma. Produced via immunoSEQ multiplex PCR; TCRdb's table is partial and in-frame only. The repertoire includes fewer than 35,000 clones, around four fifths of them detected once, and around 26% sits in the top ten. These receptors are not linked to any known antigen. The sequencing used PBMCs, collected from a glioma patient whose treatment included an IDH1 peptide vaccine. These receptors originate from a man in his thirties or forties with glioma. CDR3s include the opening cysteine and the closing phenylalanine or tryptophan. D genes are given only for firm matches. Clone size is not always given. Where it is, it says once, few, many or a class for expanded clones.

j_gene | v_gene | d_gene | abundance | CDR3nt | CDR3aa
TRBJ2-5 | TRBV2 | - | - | TGTGCCAGCAGTGACGGGAGATTATTCCAAGAGACCCAGTACTTC | CASSDGRLFQETQYF
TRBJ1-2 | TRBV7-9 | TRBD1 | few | TGTGCCAGCAGCCCCGGACAGGAAAACTATGGCTACACCTTC | CASSPGQENYGYTF
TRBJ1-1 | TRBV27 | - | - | TGTGCCAGCAGTTTAGGGGCGGACAACACTGAAGCTTTCTTT | CASSLGADNTEAFF
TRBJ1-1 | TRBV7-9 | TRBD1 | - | TGTGCCAGCAGCCTGGACAGGCAGAACACTGAAGCTTTCTTT | CASSLDRQNTEAFF
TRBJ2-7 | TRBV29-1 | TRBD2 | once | TGCAGCGTTGAGGTAGCGGGAGGGCCCTACGAGCAGTACTTC | CSVEVAGGPYEQYF
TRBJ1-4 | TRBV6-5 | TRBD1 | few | TGTGCCAGCAGGAGGGGGCAGCCCGGGGAAAAACTGTTTTTT | CASRRGQPGEKLFF
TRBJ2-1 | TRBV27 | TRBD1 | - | TGTGCCAGCATAGGGGGCTCCAATGAGCAGTTCTTC | CASIGGSNEQFF
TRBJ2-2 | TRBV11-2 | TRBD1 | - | TGTGCCAGCAGCTTAGCCAAGACAGGGTCCGGGGAGCTGTTTTTT | CASSLAKTGSGELFF
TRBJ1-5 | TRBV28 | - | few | TGTGCCAGCAGCCTGGGGGTGCAGAGCAATCAGCCCCAGCATTTT | CASSLGVQSNQPQHF
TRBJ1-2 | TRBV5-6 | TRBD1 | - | TGTGCCAGCCGACAGGGGAACGACTATGGCTACACCTTC | CASRQGNDYGYTF
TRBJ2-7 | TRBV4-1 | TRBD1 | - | TGCGCCAGCAGCCACCCGGGACAGGGCTACGAGCAGTACTTC | CASSHPGQGYEQYF
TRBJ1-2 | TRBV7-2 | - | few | TGTGCCAGCAGACGTCCAGACGGAACCTACACCTTC | CASRRPDGTYTF
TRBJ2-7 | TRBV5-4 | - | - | TGTGCCAGCAGCTTGAGGGGCGGAACCTACGAGCAGTACTTC | CASSLRGGTYEQYF
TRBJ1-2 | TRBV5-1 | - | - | TGCGCCAGCAGCTTGGAGGGCCCTTGGGGATCTGGTGGCTACACCTTC | CASSLEGPWGSGGYTF
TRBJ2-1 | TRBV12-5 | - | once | TGTGCTAGTGGTTTGGGCCACGGCAATGAGCAGTTCTTC | CASGLGHGNEQFF
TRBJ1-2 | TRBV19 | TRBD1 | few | TGTGCCAGTAGTCCCGGACAGGACGAGGCCTATGGCTACACCTTC | CASSPGQDEAYGYTF
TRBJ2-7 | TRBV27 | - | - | TGTGCCAGCAGTTTTGGGACGATTCCCTACGAGCAGTACTTC | CASSFGTIPYEQYF
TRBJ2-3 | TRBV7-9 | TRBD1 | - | TGTGCCAGCAGCTTTCCCGGGACAGGGGCTGCAGATACGCAGTATTTT | CASSFPGTGAADTQYF
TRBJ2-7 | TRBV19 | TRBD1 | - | TGTGCCAGTAGTAGGGGACAGGGCCCCTACGAGCAGTACTTC | CASSRGQGPYEQYF
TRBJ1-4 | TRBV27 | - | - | TGTGCCAGCAGCCCCAGGCTGAAGGGAAATGAAAAACTGTTTTTT | CASSPRLKGNEKLFF
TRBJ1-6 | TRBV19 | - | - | TGTGCCAGTAGTAGGGTCCGGGGGGAAGCCCTCCACTTT | CASSRVRGEALHF
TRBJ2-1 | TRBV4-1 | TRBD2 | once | TGCGCCAGCAGCCAAGAATCGAGCGGGGTCTACAATGAGCAGTTCTTC | CASSQESSGVYNEQFF
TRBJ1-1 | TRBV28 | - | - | TGTGCCAGCAGTTTTTGGGGAAGGACTGAAGCTTTCTTT | CASSFWGRTEAFF
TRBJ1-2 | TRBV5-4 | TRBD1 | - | TGTGCCAGCAGCTCAGGACAGGGGGACTTCTATGGCTACACCTTC | CASSSGQGDFYGYTF
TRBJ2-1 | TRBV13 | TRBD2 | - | TGTGCCAGCAGCCCCGGGACTAGCTTTGTTGAGCAGTTCTTC | CASSPGTSFVEQFF
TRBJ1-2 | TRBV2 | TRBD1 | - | TGTGCCAGCAGTGATCGGACAGGGGGCTATGGCTACACCTTC | CASSDRTGGYGYTF
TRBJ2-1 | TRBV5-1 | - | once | TGCGCCAGCAGCTTGGGGGGTTCCCACAATGAGCAGTTCTTC | CASSLGGSHNEQFF
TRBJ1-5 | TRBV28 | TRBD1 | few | TGTGCCAGCAGGACAGGGAATGACAATCAGCCCCAGCATTTT | CASRTGNDNQPQHF
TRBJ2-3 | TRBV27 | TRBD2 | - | TGTGCCAGCAGTGCCTTCTCTAGCGGCACCGATGATGTGCAGTATTTT | CASSAFSSGTDDVQYF
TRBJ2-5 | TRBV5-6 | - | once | TGTGCCAGCAGCTTGGGGGTGACTCCGTACCAAGAGACCCAGTACTTC | CASSLGVTPYQETQYF
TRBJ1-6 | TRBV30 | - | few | TGTGCCTGGGCCCAAGTTAGACGGCCCCTCCACTTT | CAWAQVRRPLHF
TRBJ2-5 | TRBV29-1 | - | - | TGCAGCGGGGGATACAGGGGAGGAGAGACCCAGTACTTC | CSGGYRGGETQYF
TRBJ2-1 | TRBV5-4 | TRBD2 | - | TGTGCCAGCAGCCCCCCCCTCCGGGACTACGCCAATGAGCAGTTCTTC | CASSPPLRDYANEQFF
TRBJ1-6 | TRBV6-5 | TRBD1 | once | TGTGCCAGCAGTCGTACAGGGGCCTCAGGGTGGCCCCTCCACTTT | CASSRTGASGWPLHF
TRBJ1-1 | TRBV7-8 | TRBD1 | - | TGTGCCAGCAGCGCGGGACAGGGGAACGCTGAAGCTTTCTTT | CASSAGQGNAEAFF
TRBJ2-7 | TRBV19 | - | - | TGTGCCAGTAGTATAGATCTTTCTAGCTCCTACGAGCAGTACTTC | CASSIDLSSSYEQYF
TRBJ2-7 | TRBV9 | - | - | TGTGCCAGCAGCGTAGGGGACGGGGGCCAATACTTCGAGCAGTACTTC | CASSVGDGGQYFEQYF
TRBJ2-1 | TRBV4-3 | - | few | TGCGCCAGCAGCCAAGGATTTGAGGATGAGCAGTTCTTC | CASSQGFEDEQFF
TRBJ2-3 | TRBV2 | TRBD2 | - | TGTGCCAGCAGGACTAGCGGGAGGGAAACAGATACGCAGTATTTT | CASRTSGRETDTQYF
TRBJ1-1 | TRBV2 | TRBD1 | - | TGTGCCAGCAGTGGGACAGGGCCTGAAGCTTTCTTT | CASSGTGPEAFF
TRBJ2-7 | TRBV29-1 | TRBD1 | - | TGCAGCGTTGAGACAGGGGTGGGTGAGCAGTACTTC | CSVETGVGEQYF
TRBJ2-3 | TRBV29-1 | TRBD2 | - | TGCAGCGTTGAGGGGGTTAGCGGGAGGATAAGCACAGATACGCAGTATTTT | CSVEGVSGRISTDTQYF
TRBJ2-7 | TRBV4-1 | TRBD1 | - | TGCGCCAGCAGCCTTTTACCAGGACAGGGACACTACGAGCAGTACTTC | CASSLLPGQGHYEQYF